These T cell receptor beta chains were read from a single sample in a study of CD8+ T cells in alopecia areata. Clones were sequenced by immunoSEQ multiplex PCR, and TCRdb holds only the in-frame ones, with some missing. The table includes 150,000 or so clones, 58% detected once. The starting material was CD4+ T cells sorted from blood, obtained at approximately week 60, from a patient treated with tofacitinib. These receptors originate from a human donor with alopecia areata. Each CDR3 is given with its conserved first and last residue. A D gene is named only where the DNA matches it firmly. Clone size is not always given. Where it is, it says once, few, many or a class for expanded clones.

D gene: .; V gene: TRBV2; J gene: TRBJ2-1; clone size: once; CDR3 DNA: TGTGCCAGCAGTGGCCGCACTGGTGCGACTCGGCAGTTCTTC; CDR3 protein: CASSGRTGATRQFF
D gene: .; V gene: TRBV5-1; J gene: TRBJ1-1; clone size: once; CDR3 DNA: TGCGCCAGCAGCCCTAGGGTGGGGAACACTGAAGCTTTCTTT; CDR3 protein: CASSPRVGNTEAFF
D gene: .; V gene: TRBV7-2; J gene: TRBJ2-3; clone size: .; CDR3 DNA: TGTGCCAGCAGCTTTGGGGATACGCAGTATTTT; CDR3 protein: CASSFGDTQYF
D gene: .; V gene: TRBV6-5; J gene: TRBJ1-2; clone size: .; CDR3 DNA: TGTGCCAGCAGGTTAGACCTCAACTATGGCTACACCTTC; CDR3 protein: CASRLDLNYGYTF
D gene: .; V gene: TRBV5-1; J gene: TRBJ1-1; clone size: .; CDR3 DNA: TGCGCCAGCAGCTTGGATGGGGACAACGTTTCTGAAGCTTTCTTT; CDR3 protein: CASSLDGDNVSEAFF
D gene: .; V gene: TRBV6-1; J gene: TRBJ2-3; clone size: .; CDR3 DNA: TGTGCCAGCAGTGAACAGACAGATACGCAGTATTTT; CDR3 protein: CASSEQTDTQYF
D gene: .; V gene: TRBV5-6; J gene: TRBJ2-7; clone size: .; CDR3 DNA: TGTGCCAGCAGCCGGGAAGCAAGGGGGCAGTACTTC; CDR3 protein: CASSREARGQYF
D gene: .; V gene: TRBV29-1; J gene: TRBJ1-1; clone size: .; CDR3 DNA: TGCAGCGTTGTTGGGGGGAGGGTTGGAGCTTTCTTT; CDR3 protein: CSVVGGRVGAFF
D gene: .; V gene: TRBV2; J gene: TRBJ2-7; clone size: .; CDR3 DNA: TGTGCCAGCAGTTTCTCGGGGTTCTCCTACGAGCAGTACTTC; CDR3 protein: CASSFSGFSYEQYF
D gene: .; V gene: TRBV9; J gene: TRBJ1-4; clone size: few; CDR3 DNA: TGTGCCAGCAGCGTAGCTCATAGGGGAGATGAAAAACTGTTTTTT; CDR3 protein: CASSVAHRGDEKLFF
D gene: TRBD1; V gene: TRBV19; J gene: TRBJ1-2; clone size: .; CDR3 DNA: TGTGCCAGTAGTACGGGACAGAACTATGGCTACACCTTC; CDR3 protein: CASSTGQNYGYTF
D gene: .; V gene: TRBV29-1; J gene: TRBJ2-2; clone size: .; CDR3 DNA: TGCAGCGCTATCAAAACGCAGATGGGCGGGGAGCTGTTTTTT; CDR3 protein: CSAIKTQMGGELFF
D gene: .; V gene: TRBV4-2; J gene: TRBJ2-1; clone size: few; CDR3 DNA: TGTGCCAGTTCGACGGTCTACAATGAGCAGTTCTTC; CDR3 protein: CASSTVYNEQFF
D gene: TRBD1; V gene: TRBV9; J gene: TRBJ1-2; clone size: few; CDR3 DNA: TGTGCCAGCAGCCCGACAGGGACAGGGGTTTATGGCTACACCTTC; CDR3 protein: CASSPTGTGVYGYTF
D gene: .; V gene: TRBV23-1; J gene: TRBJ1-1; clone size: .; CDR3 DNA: TGCGCCAGCAGTCTTGATCGGGGGCGCCCGGGTGGTCACACTGAAGCTTTCTTT; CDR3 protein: CASSLDRGRPGGHTEAFF
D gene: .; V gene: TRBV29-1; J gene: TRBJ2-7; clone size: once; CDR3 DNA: TGCAGCGTTGCCCGACTGAAGGGGGGCGAGCAGTACTTC; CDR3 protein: CSVARLKGGEQYF
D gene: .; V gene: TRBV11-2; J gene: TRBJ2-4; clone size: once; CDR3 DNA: TGTGCCAGCAGCATCAGGGGGCCGGGGGGCAAAAACATTCAGTACTTC; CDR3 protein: CASSIRGPGGKNIQYF
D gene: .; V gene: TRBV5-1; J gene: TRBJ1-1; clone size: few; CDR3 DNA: TGCGCCAGCAGCCTCGGTTCTACGGGGAACACTGAAGCTTTCTTT; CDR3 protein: CASSLGSTGNTEAFF
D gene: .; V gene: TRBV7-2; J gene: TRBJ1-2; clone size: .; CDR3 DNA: TGTGCCAGCAGCATAGAACGTTACTATGGCTACACCTTC; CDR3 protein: CASSIERYYGYTF
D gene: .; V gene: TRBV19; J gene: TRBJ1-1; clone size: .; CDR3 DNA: TGTGCCAGTAGTGCCCTTGGGAGCGCGGCTTTCTTT; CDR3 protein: CASSALGSAAFF
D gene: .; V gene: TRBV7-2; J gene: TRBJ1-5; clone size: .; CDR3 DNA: TGTGCCAGCAGCCCCGTTAGAGATCAGCCCCAGCATTTT; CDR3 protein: CASSPVRDQPQHF
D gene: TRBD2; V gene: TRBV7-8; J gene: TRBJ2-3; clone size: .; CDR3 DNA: TGTGCCAGCAGCTTAACTAGCGGAACGCAGTATTTT; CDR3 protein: CASSLTSGTQYF
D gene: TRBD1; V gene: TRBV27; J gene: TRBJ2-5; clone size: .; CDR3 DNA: TGTGCCAGCGTCGCCGGGACAGGGGGGAAAGAGACCCAGTACTTC; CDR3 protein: CASVAGTGGKETQYF
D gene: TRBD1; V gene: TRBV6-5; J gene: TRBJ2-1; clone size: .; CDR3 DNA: TGTGCCAGCAGACCGGACAGGGGTTGGGATGAGCAGTTCTTC; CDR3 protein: CASRPDRGWDEQFF
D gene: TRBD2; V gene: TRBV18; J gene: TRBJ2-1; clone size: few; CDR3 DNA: TGTGCCAGCTCACCACCGGGTAGCGGGGCCTCCTACAATGAGCAGTTCTTC; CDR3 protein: CASSPPGSGASYNEQFF
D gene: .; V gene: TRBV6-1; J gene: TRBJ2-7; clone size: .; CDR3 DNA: TGTGCCAGCAGTCACACAGCGGTGGAAACCGAGCAGTACTTC; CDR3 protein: CASSHTAVETEQYF
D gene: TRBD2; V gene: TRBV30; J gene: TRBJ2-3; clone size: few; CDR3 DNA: TGTGCCTGGAATCCTAGCGGGGAGGATACGCAGTATTTT; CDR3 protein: CAWNPSGEDTQYF
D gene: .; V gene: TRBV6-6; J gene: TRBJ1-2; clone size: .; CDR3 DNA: TGTGCCAGCAGTTACACACAGAACTATGGCTACACCTTC; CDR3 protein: CASSYTQNYGYTF
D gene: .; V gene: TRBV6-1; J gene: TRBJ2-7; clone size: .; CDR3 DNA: TGTGCCAGCAGTGCAACAGGGTCCGAGCAGTACTTC; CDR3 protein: CASSATGSEQYF
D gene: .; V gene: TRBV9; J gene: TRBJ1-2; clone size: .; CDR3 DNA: TGTGCCAGCAGCAAACACCGGGACACATCCCGACCGGAAGGCTACACCTTC; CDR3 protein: CASSKHRDTSRPEGYTF
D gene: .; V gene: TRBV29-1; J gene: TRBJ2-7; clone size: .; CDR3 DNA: TGCAGCGTCGTCCGCGGGGGCGGATACGAGCAGTACTTC; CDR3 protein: CSVVRGGGYEQYF
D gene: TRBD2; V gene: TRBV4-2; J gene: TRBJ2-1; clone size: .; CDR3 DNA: TGTGCCAGCAGCCAAGGGACTAGTTTCGATGAGCAGTTCTTC; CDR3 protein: CASSQGTSFDEQFF
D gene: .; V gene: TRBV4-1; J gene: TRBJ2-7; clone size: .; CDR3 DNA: TGCGCCAGCAGCCATCTGGGGGCAGGGAGATACTACGAGCAGTACTTC; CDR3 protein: CASSHLGAGRYYEQYF
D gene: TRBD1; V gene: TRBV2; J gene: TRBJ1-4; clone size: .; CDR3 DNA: TGTGCCAGCAGAAGAAGGGGGCGAGATAATGAAAAACTGTTTTTT; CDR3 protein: CASRRRGRDNEKLFF
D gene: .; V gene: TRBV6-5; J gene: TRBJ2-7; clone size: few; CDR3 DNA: TGTGCCAGCAGCAGGGGCACGGCCTACGAGCAGTACTTC; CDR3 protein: CASSRGTAYEQYF